These 20 T cell receptor beta chains were sequenced from one sample in a study of T cells in Graves' hyperthyroidism and ophthalmopathy. Amplified TCR beta CDR3 regions derived from RNA transcripts. When the TCR CDR3 underwent first-round RT-PCR, the HTBI primer set was used. Using its own MiXCR run on the multiplex PCR reads, TCRdb lists one record per CDR3 protein. Among 450,000 to 650,000 distinct CDR3 sequences, around 14% were seen once, and the ten largest hold roughly 7%. Sequenced: blood. The origin of the receptors is a woman under 30 with Graves' ophthalmopathy.

Concerning this clonotype itself: Given a much more abundant clone one base away, this may be a read error. This chain connects TRBV9 to TRBJ1-2; no definite D call. The CDR3 loop spans 14 amino acids. Germline V gene sequence: CDR1 SGDLS, CDR2 YYNGEE. V lost 1 base and J 4 bases, leaving 11 bases between the germline ends. The CDR3 bases are TGTGCCAGCAGCGTAACCGGGTCTAGCTATGGCTACACCTTC. Translating it yields CASSVTGSSYGYTF.

This clonotype was counted at least ten times. The chain joins TRBV20-1 to TRBJ2-1; TRBD2 matches 11 bases. V shed 0 bases, J shed 3 bases, and the junction held 4 bases outside the gene matches. Looked up from germline, CDR1 is DFQATT and CDR2 is SNEGSKA (reference sequence). CDR3 length equals 16 residues. For the CDR3, the DNA is TGCAGTGCTAGAGATATGCTAGCGGGAGGCTACAATGAGCAGTTCTTC. It encodes CSARDMLAGGYNEQFF.

This chain connects TRBV20-1 to TRBJ1-1, with 11 bases lining up with TRBD1. This CDR3 comprises 14 residues. Germline trimming cut 6 bases from V and 5 bases from J; bases unmatched to any gene: 8. Germline V gene data show CDR1 as DFQATT and CDR2 as SNEGSKA (reference sequence). The chain's CDR3 is CSAGGGQGGTEAFF. The CDR3 DNA is TGCAGTGCCGGGGGGGGACAGGGGGGGACTGAAGCTTTCTTT.

The chain links TRBV6-5 to TRBJ1-5; D not resolved. Germline values: CDR1 MNHEY, CDR2 SVGAGI. This CDR3 has 13 amino acids. The germline V and J ends were trimmed by 2 bases and 1 base, with 3 bases remaining between them. The DNA of the CDR3 is TGTGCCAGCAGTTACGAAAGCAATCAGCCCCAGCATTTT. Its translation is CASSYESNQPQHF.

This clonotype was seen a handful of times. The chain has TRBV5-1 and TRBJ2-6; TRBD1 might be the D (6 bases). The CDR3 is 17 amino acids. Germline V lookup: CDR1 SGHRS, CDR2 YFSETQ. V dropped 1 base and J dropped 1 base, with 12 bases sitting between them. In nucleotides, the CDR3 is TGCGCCAGCAGCTTGAGACAGGCCTTTTCTGGGGCCAACGTCCTGACTTTC. This sequence encodes CASSLRQAFSGANVLTF.

V is TRBV4-1 and J is TRBJ1-2, with 9 bases that match TRBD1. CDR3 size: 16 residues. Trimming cost V 0 bases and J 0 bases; bases outside gene matches: 2. Germline CDR1 reads MGHRA; CDR2 reads YSYEKL. The CDR3 DNA sequence: TGCGCCAGCAGCCAAGAACAGGGGGCCGCTAACTATGGCTACACCTTC. Translated, it gives CASSQEQGAANYGYTF.

CDR3 residues: CASSFSGTVGDEQFF. The CDR3 DNA reads TGTGCCAGCAGCTTTAGCGGGACCGTTGGCGATGAGCAGTTCTTC. The gene calls are TRBV12-3 or TRBV12-4 and TRBJ2-1; TRBD2 matches 8 bases. The CDR3 has 15 amino acids. The V segment lost 6 bases and the J segment 8 bases; nucleotides outside the gene matches: 12.

The gene calls are TRBV7-8 and TRBJ2-4, with D unclear. CDR1 is SGHVS, CDR2 FQNEAQ, per germline. The CDR3 spans 16 residues. Trimming cost V 1 base and J 0 bases, with 10 bases left between them. CDR3 bases: TGTGCCAGCAGCTTAGTTTGGAGATTAGCCAAAAACATTCAGTACTTC. The encoded protein is CASSLVWRLAKNIQYF.

There are many counts of this clonotype. The V call is TRBV28, the J call TRBJ1-5; 9 positions agree with TRBD1. Germline trimming cut 6 bases from V and 7 bases from J; bases unmatched to any gene: 7. The CDR3 runs 14 residues. Germline V gene sequence: CDR1 MDHEN, CDR2 SYDVKM. The CDR3 DNA is TGTGCCAGCAGCTGGGGGGACAGGGACCAGCCCCAGCATTTT. It yields the protein CASSWGDRDQPQHF.

This clonotype was seen a few times. This rearrangement joins TRBV7-9 to TRBJ1-6; D call uncertain. CDR1 and CDR2 from the germline V gene are SEHNR and FQNEAQ (reference sequence). V lost 0 bases and J lost 7, with 10 bases in between. The CDR3 is made up of 15 amino acids. The CDR3 nucleotides are TGTGCCAGCAGCTTAGCGAGTACCGGGAATTCACCCCTCCACTTT. Translation: CASSLASTGNSPLHF.

This clonotype was counted ten times or more. The chain uses TRBV2 and TRBJ2-5; the D is unclear. Germline V gene sequence: CDR1 SNHLY, CDR2 FYNNEI. The ends were cut back, 8 bases at V and 5 bases at J, with 6 bases in the middle. The length of the CDR3 is 10 residues. The CDR3 here is CASSRETQYF. CDR3 coding DNA: TGTGCCAGCTCACGGGAGACCCAGTACTTC. The variable domain in full, completed from reference TRBV2 and TRBJ2-5, reads EPEVTQTPSHQVTQMGQEVILRCVPISNHLYFYWYRQILGQKVEFLVSFYNNEISEKSEIFDDQFSVERPDGSNFTLKIRSTKLEDSAMYFCASSRETQYFGPGTRLLVL.

This clonotype was picked up many times. This sequence joins TRBV30 and TRBJ2-7; maybe TRBD2 (6 bases). Trimming left V 2 bases short and J 4 bases short, with 15 bases between. Germline values: CDR1 GTSNPN, CDR2 SVGIG (reference sequence). The CDR3 sequence is 14 residues long. The DNA for the CDR3 is TGTGCCTGGAGTAGCCCTAGGAGGGGATACGAGCAGTACTTC. It encodes CAWSSPRRGYEQYF.

There are a few counts of this clonotype. The rearrangement links TRBV25-1 to TRBJ1-1; 8 bases agree with TRBD1. Germline CDR1 is MGHDK and CDR2 is SYGVNS. Unmatched junction bases numbered 15, after V lost 3 bases and J lost 3 bases. The CDR3 totals 18 residues. The CDR3 bases are TGTGCCAGCAGTGATTTAGGACTCGGGCAGGGGGCCGACACTGAAGCTTTCTTT. Amino acid sequence: CASSDLGLGQGADTEAFF.

This clonotype has just a few counts. The chain combines TRBV5-5 with TRBJ2-3; possibly TRBD2 for D (5 bases). Looked up from germline, CDR1 is SGHKS and CDR2 is YYEKEE (reference sequence). V was shortened by 5 bases and J by 5 bases, with 12 bases between the two germline ends. The CDR3 has 13 amino acids. The CDR3 region is CASRKRQQDTQYF. In DNA form, the CDR3 reads TGTGCCAGCAGGAAGCGGCAACAAGATACGCAGTATTTT. Filled out from reference TRBV5-5 and TRBJ2-3, the complete variable domain reads DAGVTQSPTHLIKTRGQQVTLRCSPISGHKSVSWYQQVLGQGPQFIFQYYEKEERGRGNFPDRFSARQFPNYSSELNVNALLLGDSALYLCASRKRQQDTQYFGPGTRLTVL.

The table lists this clonotype with a few counts. This chain uses TRBV5-8 with TRBJ1-2, with TRBD1 as a possible D gene (5 bases). CDR3 length: 14 residues. Trimming took 3 bases from V and 0 from J, leaving 9 bases between them. Per germline, CDR1 SGHTS and CDR2 YDEGEE. For the CDR3, the DNA is TGTGCCAGCAGCTACAGGCAATCTAACTATGGCTACACCTTC. Translated: CASSYRQSNYGYTF.

This clonotype was found many times. V usage is TRBV12-3 or TRBV12-4 and J usage is TRBJ2-3; D uncertain. This CDR3 is 15 amino acids long. Trimming took off 7 bases at V and 4 bases at J, with 18 bases between the two ends. The CDR3 loop reads CASILLVTVSDTQYF. In nucleotides, the CDR3 is TGTGCCAGCATCCTTCTAGTTACGGTCTCAGATACGCAGTATTTT.

The table lists this clonotype with many counts. The chain uses TRBV6-1 and TRBJ2-1; 8 positions match TRBD1. Germline CDR1 reads MNHNS; CDR2 reads SASEGT. The CDR3 spans 13 residues. J gave up 10 bases and V 6 bases, and 8 bases lay outside the gene matches. The CDR3 DNA reads as TGTGCCAGCAGGCAACAGGGGGATGGCGAGCAGTTCTTC. It specifies CASRQQGDGEQFF.

This clonotype came up many times. The V and J genes are TRBV10-2 and TRBJ2-1, with TRBD2 matching over 9 bases. CDR1 is WSHSY, CDR2 SAAADI, per germline. The CDR3 length is 14 residues. V shed 7 bases, J shed 10 bases, and the junction held 11 bases outside the gene matches. CDR3 in amino acids: CASNLAGTLREQFF. The DNA of the CDR3 is TGCGCCAGCAACCTAGCGGGGACGCTGCGGGAGCAGTTCTTC.

This clonotype was counted many times. The V gene is TRBV6-1, the J gene TRBJ1-3; TRBD1 aligns across 8 bases. V was clipped by 7 bases and J by 5 bases; unmatched bases: 7. CDR1 is MNHNS, CDR2 SASEGT, per germline. The CDR3 contains 14 residues. CDR3 DNA sequence: TGTGCCAGCAAACGACAGGGGATCCGAAACACCATATATTTT. This gives the protein CASKRQGIRNTIYF.

This clonotype was detected many times. This rearrangement joins TRBV7-3 to TRBJ2-1; no clear D gene. CDR1 is SGHTA, CDR2 FQGTGA, per germline. The V end lost 0 bases, the J end lost 8 bases, and 11 bases lay between the germline ends. The CDR3 length is 14 residues. This chain's CDR3 is CASSLTSSGDEQFF. For the CDR3, the DNA is TGTGCCAGCAGCTTAACTTCCTCTGGGGATGAGCAGTTCTTC. The whole variable domain, remainder taken from reference TRBV7-3 and TRBJ2-1, is GAGVSQTPSNKVTEKGKYVELRCDPISGHTALYWYRQSLGQGPEFLIYFQGTGAADDSGLPNDRFFAVRPEGSVSTLKIQRTERGDSAVYLCASSLTSSGDEQFFGPGTRLTVL.